This TCR beta chain was identified during a study of blood T cell repertoires in COVID-19 (dated by TCRdb to between 2020 and 2021). Context from the whole study: Samples covering the acute and convalescent phases of COVID-19 were provided by collaborators in the United States, Italy and Spain. The sample metadata nearly always contained a de-identified subject ID, COVID-19 status, age in years and sex. The repertoires were made available in a free public database intended to serve as a resource for research on the immune response to SARS-CoV-2. Subjects who had been exposed to COVID-19, were actively infected with it, or had recovered from it provided the deeply sampled blood TCRbeta repertoires that made up the dataset. The material from the prospective study consisted of cDNA or gDNA derived from T cells, B-cell-depleted T cells, or PBMCs. The samples were drawn from the first 160 participants of the ongoing ImmuneRACE study and from 950 to 1,500 subjects provided by 6 global collaborators. Where HLA class I and class II types were available, the types were taken from metadata supplied by the sample provider, not from assay-based typing.

Concerning this clone itself: Its antigen is unknown. There are no base qualities to consult, and no much larger clone falls within one base.

General findings and caveats noted by the study authors: The amount of clinical and demographic metadata varied by source and participant and was provided uncurated.

The CDR3, from cysteine to phenylalanine, totals 13 residues. This entry keeps only the CDR3 DNA: 39 bases, framed from base 1. TCRbeta CDR3 regions were amplified from genomic DNA by means of the immunoSEQ Assay, a bias-controlled multiplex PCR. On the authors' methods: Nucleated cell counts per sample were estimated from amplification of reference gene primers within the assay. To quantify the absolute abundance of each unique TCRbeta CDR3 rearrangement, sequence reads were collapsed and filtered. Productive Simpson clonality was computed per sample as the square root of Simpson's diversity index over productive rearrangements. The source is immuneACCESS, and TCRdb retained only in-frame sequences with V and J called. Part of the clones is not carried over; for the studies checked, unresolved V genes explain less than half of this, and the remainder is unexplained. V and J calls and clone size are given by that table; D and trimming were obtained from the DNA. The sample records under 85,000 clones, roughly nine tenths of which are singletons. The ten largest clones add up to under 20% of the sample.

Collaborating institutions collected whole blood in K2EDTA tubes following their own protocols. For TCRbeta analysis, collaborator samples were shipped as frozen whole blood, as isolated PBMCs, or as DNA extracted from either sample type. The material sequenced was peripheral blood. The sequence was collected from a man at least 80 years old in a cohort sampled during active COVID-19. The chain was built from TRBV21-1 and TRBJ2-1; the table assigns TRBD2, which was not confirmed against the DNA. TRBV21-1 is shown as a pseudogene. The CDR3 protein sequence reads: CASSRTRGNEQFF. The DNA sequence is as follows: TGTGCCAGCAGCAGGACCCGGGGCAATGAGCAGTTCTTC.